One TCR beta chain is described in this entry. A single count supports this clone. The antigen it binds to is not known. No base qualities exist here, and no much larger clone lies one base off it. This record comes from a study of cytomegalovirus exposure and HLA in healthy donors (dated by TCRdb to about 2017). At the level of the whole study: A later analysis indicated that the 120 or so validation repertoires were generated on the platform also employed for the 700 or so repertoires of the first cohort. To predict cytomegalovirus infection status, the study brought together high-throughput TCR immunosequencing, statistical association of individual TCRs with disease status, and machine learning. The study aimed to test whether cataloging public T cell receptors could reveal signatures of past pathogen exposure. Besides the first cohort of approximately 670 subjects, a separate validation cohort made up of over 100 different subjects was used. General conclusions and limits of the study: A later analysis found that TCRs clustered in the first cohort also tended to co-occur in the roughly 120 validation repertoires, with just under 95% of cluster scores above 0. A total of 150 to 200 TCR beta chains were listed by the study as associated with cytomegalovirus. Most TCR sequences were seen in very few donors, while some public TCRs were found in many individuals. A few of the identified cytomegalovirus-associated TCR beta chains were confirmed in vitro to be specific for cytomegalovirus antigens. A later analysis lacked HLA typing for the validation cohort, so it scored co-occurrence in that cohort across all 110 or so repertoires. According to the authors, the approach could potentially be generalized to other disease states and immunological phenotypes. The classifier was reported to diagnose cytomegalovirus status with high specificity and sensitivity in both the original and validation cohorts.

Separate from the roughly 700-subject first cohort, the validation cohort of roughly 110 subjects was the group to which the donors belonged. V is cut back by 5 bases and J by 5 bases, with 14 bases in the junction unmatched. The germline V gene (reference sequence) specifies SEHNR as CDR1 and FQNEAQ as CDR2. CDR3 length: 16 amino acids, cysteine to phenylalanine. CDR3 DNA is the only sequence kept; it has 48 bases, read in frame from the first base. To prepare the library, the immunoSEQ multiplex PCR assay was applied. The paper's data handling went like this. A statistical classification framework was developed to diagnose cytomegalovirus status using the catalog of TCR beta chain sequences. Imported from immuneACCESS, the table was reduced by TCRdb to in-frame sequences with V and J called. These copies leave out some clones; in studies compared against another copy, an unresolved V gene accounts for under half, and the cause of the remainder is not known. That table gives V, J and clone size, and the DNA gave D and trimming. The sample table records 160,000 or so clones; around 90% of these occur just once. The top ten clonotypes cover approximately 3.1% of the sample.

What was sequenced was PBMCs. The chain employs TRBV7-9 and TRBJ2-5; 7 bases in the junction line up with TRBD1. This sequence was found in a man aged 18 to 29 in good health and CMV-seronegative. The CDR3 has the sequence CASSISPGQWGETQYF. The DNA sequence is TGTGCCAGCAGCATCTCACCGGGACAGTGGGGGGAGACCCAGTACTTC.